Each of the 22 T cell receptor beta chains below was sequenced from the same sample in a study of T cells in Graves' hyperthyroidism and ophthalmopathy. There were TCR beta CDR3 regions amplified from RNA transcripts. During a first-round RT-PCR of the TCR CDR3, the HTBI primer set was used. TCRdb re-called the multiplex PCR reads through MiXCR, storing one row per CDR3 protein. This sample carries around 700,000 distinct CDR3 sequences, around 20% of them seen once, and the ten largest clones take 16%. Sample: blood. The source is a woman between 45 and 65 years old with Graves' hyperthyroidism that later progressed to Graves' ophthalmopathy.

A word on this clonotype: This could be a read error, since a much larger clone is one nucleotide away. This chain links TRBV2 with TRBJ1-3; a possible D gene is TRBD1 (6 bases). Germline V gene data show CDR1 as SNHLY and CDR2 as FYNNEI. The CDR3 runs to 15 residues. The CDR3 bases are TGTGCCAGCAGCGACAGGTCTAACTCTGGAAACATCATATATTTT. This translates into CASSDRSNSGNIIYF.

V is TRBV3-1 and J is TRBJ1-3; D is perhaps TRBD1 (5 bases). Germline V gives CDR1 LGHDT, CDR2 YNNKEL (reference sequence). Trimming cost V 5 bases and J 0 bases, with 11 bases left between them. This CDR3 is 15 amino acids long. CDR3 amino acids: CASSSQGGSGNTIYF. The DNA of the CDR3 is TGTGCCAGCAGCTCCCAGGGTGGCTCTGGAAACACCATATATTTT.

The sample holds a few counts of this clonotype. This chain uses TRBV2 with TRBJ2-2, with D unclear. Per the germline V gene, CDR1 is SNHLY and CDR2 is FYNNEI. CDR3 length: 16 amino acids. Trimming cost V 5 bases and J 1 base, with 14 bases left between them. DNA of the CDR3: TGTGCCAGCAGTCACCCGGCAGCTGGGAACACCGGGGAGCTGTTTTTT. As protein: CASSHPAAGNTGELFF.

Comment on this clonotype: Given a much more abundant clone one base away, this may be a read error. This chain joins TRBV3-1 and TRBJ1-5; D not certain. The CDR3 contains 16 residues. Germline lookup yields CDR1 LGHDT and CDR2 YNNKEL (reference sequence). As DNA, the CDR3 is TGTACCAGCAGCCAAGAGCGGACTTATAGCAATCAGCCCCAGCATTTT. Its translation: CTSSQERTYSNQPQHF.

The chain joins TRBV29-1 to TRBJ2-7; 8 bases map to TRBD1. The CDR3 consists of 14 residues. The V gene's germline CDR1 is SQVTM and CDR2 ANQGSEA. The trim removed 0 bases at V and 4 bases at J, leaving 5 bases unmatched. The CDR3: CSVEDGQGQYEQYF. Written as DNA, the CDR3 is TGCAGCGTTGAAGATGGACAGGGACAATACGAGCAGTACTTC.

This chain uses TRBV7-9 with TRBJ1-1, with D maybe TRBD1 (5 bases). V was shortened by 6 bases and J by 10 bases, with 18 bases between the two germline ends. The germline gives CDR1 SEHNR, CDR2 FQNEAQ (reference sequence). The CDR3 extends over 13 amino acids. As DNA, the CDR3 is TGTGCCAGCAGTCTCCCCCAGGGAGGGCCAGCTTTCTTT. This encodes CASSLPQGGPAFF.

Many counts were recorded for this clonotype. This chain links TRBV5-1 with TRBJ1-1, with a weak D call TRBD1 (6 bases). V was trimmed by 3 bases and J by 4 bases, leaving 13 bases between them. Germline-derived CDR1 and CDR2 are SGHRS and YFSETQ. CDR3 length: 14 amino acids. The CDR3 DNA is TGCGCCAGCAGCTACACAGGGAGGGGCACTGAAGCTTTCTTT. Its translation is CASSYTGRGTEAFF.

At least ten counts were recorded for this clonotype. V gene TRBV6-1 combines with J gene TRBJ1-1, with unresolved D. The germline gives CDR1 MNHNS, CDR2 SASEGT. The CDR3 has 13 residues. The V end lost 8 bases, the J end lost 1 base, and 11 bases lay between the germline ends. The CDR3 here is CASRINTNTEAFF. For the CDR3, the DNA is TGTGCCAGCCGGATAAACACGAACACTGAAGCTTTCTTT.

The gene calls are TRBV6-1 and TRBJ1-6; 7 bases agree with TRBD1. Trimming took 8 bases from V and 9 from J; bases not matched to a gene: 16. The CDR3 runs 16 residues. The germline V gene encodes CDR1 MNHNS and CDR2 SASEGT. The CDR3 spells CASFPARDRLFSPLHF. The DNA for the CDR3 is TGTGCCAGCTTTCCCGCGAGGGACAGACTTTTTTCACCCCTCCACTTT.

Of note for this clonotype: This may come from a read error, since a much larger clone is one base off. The V gene is TRBV2, the J gene TRBJ1-1; TRBD1 agrees at 10 bases. From germline, CDR1 is SNHLY and CDR2 FYNNEI. The CDR3 has 15 amino acids. J lost 3 bases, V lost 3 bases, and 4 bases had no gene match. CDR3 loop: CASSDPGTGDTEAFF. Written as DNA, the CDR3 is TGTGCCAGCAGTGACCCCGGGACAGGGGACACTGAAGCTTTCTTT.

The chain joins TRBV6-1 to TRBJ2-5; tentatively, D is TRBD2 (5 bases). The V gene's germline CDR1 is MNHNS and CDR2 SASEGT. The CDR3 is 17 residues long. V was cut by 7 bases and J by 2 bases, with 23 bases left in between. CDR3 nucleotides: TGTGCCAGCAAGCAATTTTCGGGTGGACTGTCACAAGAGACCCAGTACTTC. This gives the protein CASKQFSGGLSQETQYF.

This clonotype was recorded at least ten times. The chain is built from TRBV7-2 and TRBJ1-4; 7 bases align to TRBD1. V dropped 4 bases and J dropped 8; count of bases not matched to a gene: 10. The CDR3 totals 15 residues. Germline values: CDR1 SGHTA, CDR2 FQGNSA. CDR3 protein: CASSSPTGIREKLFF. DNA for the CDR3: TGTGCCAGCAGCTCCCCGACAGGGATTAGAGAAAAACTGTTTTTT.

The rearrangement joins TRBV30 to TRBJ2-5; 7 nucleotides agree with TRBD2. J gave up 5 bases and V 1 base, and 4 bases lay outside the gene matches. The germline V gene has CDR1 GTSNPN and CDR2 SVGIG (reference sequence). This CDR3 is 13 amino acids long. The CDR3 coding sequence is TGTGCCTGGAGTGAGAGCGGGGTGGAGACCCAGTACTTC. Its protein product is CAWSESGVETQYF.

V and J are TRBV6-1 and TRBJ2-1; no firm D call. V was shortened by 3 bases and J by 2 bases, with 5 bases between the two germline ends. The V gene's germline CDR1 is MNHNS and CDR2 SASEGT. The CDR3 spans 13 residues. CDR3 in amino acids: CASSDGTYNEQFF. The DNA of the CDR3 is TGTGCCAGCAGTGACGGAACCTACAATGAGCAGTTCTTC.

CDR3 amino acids: CASTVANSYNEQFF. CDR3 bases: TGTGCCAGCACCGTTGCGAACTCCTACAATGAGCAGTTCTTC. The J gene is TRBJ2-1, the V gene TRBV12-3 or TRBV12-4, with D unclear. The V and J ends lost 7 bases and 0 bases respectively, with 10 bases between them. This CDR3 is built from 14 residues.

In this sample, this clonotype turned up many times. The chain uses TRBV30 and TRBJ2-2; the D gene is possibly TRBD1 (6 bases). The germline V gene has CDR1 GTSNPN and CDR2 SVGIG (reference sequence). This CDR3 is built from 16 residues. Trimming stripped 0 bases from V and 3 bases from J, with 14 bases between. Written as DNA, the CDR3 is TGTGCCTGGAGTGTGTTAGGGGCAGGGGACACCGGGGAGCTGTTTTTT. Translation: CAWSVLGAGDTGELFF.

This clonotype was seen more than once but under ten times. The chain is built from TRBV7-9 and TRBJ1-3; TRBD1 matches 7 bases. CDR3 length equals 16 residues. Trimming at V came to 5 bases and at J to 1 base, leaving 8 bases not matched to a gene. In germline, CDR1 is SEHNR, CDR2 FQNEAQ (reference sequence). The CDR3 loop reads CASSPMGQPSGNTIYF. The CDR3 DNA reads as TGTGCCAGCAGCCCCATGGGACAGCCGTCTGGAAACACCATATATTTT.

This clonotype was recorded a few times. This chain joins TRBV5-6 and TRBJ1-4; D gene uncertain. CDR1 is SGHDT, CDR2 YYEEEE, per germline. The length of the CDR3 is 13 residues. V lost 0 bases and J lost 8, with 8 bases in between. CDR3 amino acids: CASSLGVHEKLFF. As DNA, the CDR3 is TGTGCCAGCAGCTTGGGGGTACACGAAAAACTGTTTTTT.

This clonotype was observed many times. The chain links TRBV7-3 to TRBJ2-1; D possibly uses TRBD1 or TRBD2 (5 bases each). The CDR3 has 15 amino acids. Trimming shortened V by 3 bases and J by 8 bases, and 17 bases separated the two germline ends. Germline V CDR1 and CDR2: SGHTA, FQGTGA. The chain's CDR3 is CASSFSGPSSDEQFF. DNA of the CDR3: TGTGCCAGCAGCTTTTCGGGGCCTAGTTCGGATGAGCAGTTCTTC.

This rearrangement joins TRBV6-1 to TRBJ1-6; D is undetermined. The V end was cut by 4 bases, the J end by 6 bases, with 10 bases between. The CDR3 length is 14 residues. The germline CDR1 and CDR2 sequences are MNHNS and SASEGT. The CDR3 DNA is TGTGCCAGCAGTGGGACTTATATTAATTCACCCCTCCACTTT. Translation gives CASSGTYINSPLHF.

This clonotype was counted only a few times. The chain joins TRBV2 to TRBJ2-3; 8 bases match TRBD2. Germline CDR1 SNHLY, CDR2 FYNNEI. The CDR3 spans 13 residues. Unmatched junction bases numbered 6, after V lost 9 bases and J lost 4 bases. In DNA, the CDR3 is TGTGCCAGATATAGCGGGGATCCAGATACGCAGTATTTT. The encoded protein is CARYSGDPDTQYF.

This clonotype was observed at least ten times. The CDR3 spells CASSLVWGQAGTENTGELFF. The DNA for the CDR3 is TGTGCCAGCAGCCTAGTCTGGGGGCAGGCCGGGACAGAGAACACCGGGGAGCTGTTTTTT. The chain employs TRBV11-2 and TRBJ2-2; TRBD1 aligns across 7 bases. Germline trimming cut 5 bases from V and 1 base from J; bases unmatched to any gene: 19. CDR1 is SGHAT and CDR2 is FQNNGV in the germline V gene. The CDR3 covers 20 residues.